The 11 T cell receptor beta chains reported below all come from one sample, sequenced in a study of CD8+ T cells in alopecia areata. Treatment: oral pan-JAK inhibitor, 5-10 mg twice daily. Extraction and reverse transcription of RNA yielded cDNA as the sequencing template. The protocol was immunoSEQ multiplex PCR, while the TCRdb copy is restricted to in-frame clones and leaves out a portion. Of roughly 280,000 clones in the sample, about 62% are singletons; the top ten hold around 0.84%. The sample was CD4+ T cells sorted from blood, taken at week 52, from a patient treated with tofacitinib. Receptors originate from a human donor with alopecia areata.

CDR3 sequence (DNA): TGCAGCGTTGATACGGCAGCTGAAGCTTTCTTT. Translated, it gives CSVDTAAEAFF. The J gene is TRBJ1-1, the V gene TRBV29-1, with D unresolved. This CDR3 is built from 11 residues. With 3 bases removed from V and 6 bases from J, the gap between germline ends came to 8 bases. Germline values: CDR1 SQVTM, CDR2 ANQGSEA.

This clone came up a few times. This chain connects TRBV7-2 to TRBJ1-1; D is uncertain. CDR1 SGHTA and CDR2 FQGNSA come from the germline V gene. The CDR3 runs 12 residues. Trimming removed 5 bases from V and 5 bases from J, with 9 bases in between. The CDR3 DNA reads TGTGCCAGCAGCCTAAGGGAGACTGAAGCTTTCTTT. Protein sequence: CASSLRETEAFF. The full variable domain, its missing parts supplied by reference TRBV7-2 and TRBJ1-1, is GAGVSQSPSNKVTEKGKDVELRCDPISGHTALYWYRQSLGQGLEFLIYFQGNSAPDKSGLPSDRFSAERTGGSVSTLTIQRTQQEDSAVYLCASSLRETEAFFGQGTRLTVV.

V is TRBV23-1 and J is TRBJ1-1; 7 positions match TRBD1. TRBV23-1 is sorted into the ORF group, with uncertain function. There are 15 residues in the CDR3. J lost 5 bases, V lost 1 base, and 7 bases had no gene match. The CDR3 spells CASSQFRGRRTEAFF. The CDR3 DNA sequence: TGCGCCAGCAGTCAATTTAGGGGGCGGCGAACTGAAGCTTTCTTT.

The V gene is TRBV6-5, the J gene TRBJ1-5, with D perhaps TRBD1 (6 bases). The CDR3 extends over 14 amino acids. The V end lost 6 bases, the J end lost 7 bases, and 16 bases lay between the germline ends. The V gene's germline CDR1 is MNHEY and CDR2 SVGAGI. CDR3 bases: TGTGCCAGCAGACGTACAGGGCTTTTGCAGCCCCAGCATTTT. Residues: CASRRTGLLQPQHF.

This sequence joins TRBV4-2 and TRBJ2-3; 8 positions agree with TRBD2. V trimming: 2 bases; J trimming: 0 bases; junction bases outside the gene matches: 4. Germline-derived CDR1 and CDR2 are LGHNA and YNFKEQ. The CDR3 length is 16 residues. The DNA for the CDR3 is TGTGCCAGCAGCCAATTAGCGGGGATGAGCACAGATACGCAGTATTTT. Protein sequence: CASSQLAGMSTDTQYF.

The chain has TRBV11-2 and TRBJ2-1, with 10 positions matching TRBD1. J lost 6 bases, V lost 7 bases, and 12 bases had no gene match. Germline CDR1 and CDR2: SGHAT and FQNNGV. The CDR3 loop spans 16 amino acids. CDR3 in DNA: TGTGCCAGCACCTCCCCTTGGGACAGGGGCACCAATGAGCAGTTCTTC. Amino acids: CASTSPWDRGTNEQFF.

The rearrangement uses TRBV15 and TRBJ2-3, with 9 nucleotides matching TRBD2. V was clipped by 8 bases and J by 2 bases; unmatched bases: 5. Germline CDR1 reads LNHNV; CDR2 reads YYDKDF (reference sequence). This CDR3 has 14 residues. The CDR3 nucleotides read TGTGCCACCGGAGGGACTAGCCCCACAGATACGCAGTATTTT. Its translation is CATGGTSPTDTQYF. The variable domain in full, with the rest retrieved from reference TRBV15 and TRBJ2-3, is DAMVIQNPRYQVTQFGKPVTLSCSQTLNHNVMYWYQQKSSQAPKLLFHYYDKDFNNEADTPDNFQSRRPNTSFCFLDIRSPGLGDTAMYLCATGGTSPTDTQYFGPGTRLTVL.

This chain uses TRBV30 with TRBJ2-1; 7 nucleotides agree with TRBD2. Looked up from germline, CDR1 is GTSNPN and CDR2 is SVGIG (reference sequence). The CDR3 is made up of 17 amino acids. V dropped 0 bases and J dropped 4; count of bases not matched to a gene: 12. The CDR3 here is CAWSVLGPGGAYNEQFF. For the CDR3, the DNA is TGTGCCTGGAGTGTACTCGGCCCGGGAGGTGCATACAATGAGCAGTTCTTC.

This clone was seen more than once but under ten times. The CDR3 here is CSVETGRGETQYF. The DNA of the CDR3 is TGCAGCGTTGAGACCGGGCGAGGCGAGACCCAGTACTTC. V is TRBV29-1 and J is TRBJ2-5; no definite D call. Germline CDR1 reads SQVTM; CDR2 reads ANQGSEA. CDR3 length: 13 residues. V shed 3 bases and J shed 5 bases, with 13 bases lying between them.

This clone has just a few counts. This specimen includes other DNA sequences encoding the same CDR3. The V and J genes are TRBV20-1 and TRBJ1-1; D is undetermined. The CDR3 contains 11 residues. Germline loops: CDR1 DFQATT, CDR2 SNEGSKA (reference sequence). The V and J ends lost 5 bases and 1 base respectively, with 5 bases between them. The CDR3 here is CSARQNTEAFF. CDR3 bases: TGCAGTGCTCGTCAGAACACTGAAGCTTTCTTT.

For this clone: The missing conserved phenylalanine or tryptophan at the end of this CDR3 makes a read error likely. The limits of the CDR3 on the DNA are not certain, so only TCRdb's listed CDR3 is given. The V and J genes are TRBV11-2 and TRBJ2-4. Looked up from germline, CDR1 is SGHAT and CDR2 is FQNNGV. The CDR3 sequence runs 11 residues, both termini included. The CDR3 reads CASSSGGSARV.